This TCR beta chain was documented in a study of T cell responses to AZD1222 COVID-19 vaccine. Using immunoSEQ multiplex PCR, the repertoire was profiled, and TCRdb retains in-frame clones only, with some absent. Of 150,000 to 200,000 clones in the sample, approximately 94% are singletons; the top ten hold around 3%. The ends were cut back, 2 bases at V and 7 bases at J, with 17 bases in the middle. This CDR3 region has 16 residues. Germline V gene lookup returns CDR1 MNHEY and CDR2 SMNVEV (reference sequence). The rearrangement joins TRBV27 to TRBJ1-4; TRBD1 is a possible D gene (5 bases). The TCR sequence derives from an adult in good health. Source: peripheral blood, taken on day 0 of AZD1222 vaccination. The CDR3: CASSLNRRIPGEKLFF. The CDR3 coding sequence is TGTGCCAGCAGTTTAAACAGGCGTATACCGGGTGAAAAACTGTTTTTT. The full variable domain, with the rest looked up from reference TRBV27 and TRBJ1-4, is EAQVTQNPRYLITVTGKKLTVTCSQNMNHEYMSWYRQDPGLGLRQIYYSMNVEVTDKGDVPEGYKVSRKEKRNFPLILESPSPNQTSLYFCASSLNRRIPGEKLFFGSGTQLSVL.